This T cell receptor (beta chain) was captured in a study of CXCR3-negative and CXCR3-positive naive CD8 T cells. The method, 5' RACE with UMI labels, was used to prepare the TRB cDNA libraries. TCRdb reanalyzed the 5' RACE reads, giving one entry per CDR3 protein sequence and no DNA. The sample totals roughly 110,000 distinct CDR3 sequences; its top ten clones hold 0.38%. CD45RO-CCR7+CD27+CD95- was the phenotype of naive CD8+ T cells. On this clonotype: Its antigen is not known.

The study's findings and limits: CXCR3-positive naive cells had TRB CDR3s that were more hydrophobic than CXCR3-negative naive cells had. Both of the naive subsets showed about the same high diversity, but memory CD8+ cells had much less. Naive CXCR3-negative and CXCR3-positive cells had similar TRBV-TRBJ usage; memory differed. Most assays used freshly isolated PBMCs, as cryopreservation partially reduced CXCR3.

The clonotype was recovered from a human donor in good health. Some clones in this sample may be carry-over from other donors' samples. The sample was naive CXCR3+ CD8+ T cells from blood. Specified subset: CD45RO-CCR7+CD27+CD95- naive CD8+ T cells expressing CXCR3 (TNR3+).

CDR3 region: CASSSGLAGDPSSYEQYF. The V call is TRBV11-2, the J call TRBJ2-7; there is no DNA to check the TCRdb D call of TRBD2. The CDR3 extends over 18 amino acids. The germline gives CDR1 SGHAT, CDR2 FQNNGV.